One sample yielded the 2 T cell receptor beta chains listed below, sequenced in a study of T cell responses to AZD1222 COVID-19 vaccine. Assay: immunoSEQ multiplex PCR; the TCRdb copy retains only in-frame clones and omits some. The data contain about 200,000 clones, 85% to 90% of them singletons. Source: peripheral blood, taken on day 0 of AZD1222 vaccination. These receptors originate from an adult in good health.

The rearrangement joins TRBV6-5 to TRBJ1-1; 7 positions agree with TRBD1. Trimming cost V 6 bases and J 5 bases; bases outside gene matches: 9. CDR1 is MNHEY and CDR2 is SVGAGI in the germline V gene. The CDR3 contains 14 residues. The CDR3 here is CASSLDRESTEAFF. For the CDR3, the DNA is TGTGCCAGCAGCCTCGACAGGGAGTCAACTGAAGCTTTCTTT.

The chain uses TRBV11-2 and TRBJ2-5; no clear D. Germline V CDR1 and CDR2: SGHAT, FQNNGV. This CDR3 is 11 amino acids long. V lost 5 bases, J lost 0 bases, and 1 base lay in between. The CDR3 reads CASSHQETQYF. CDR3 coding DNA: TGTGCCAGCAGCCACCAAGAGACCCAGTACTTC.